Reported below is one TCR beta chain. This sample was included in a study of naive and memory T cell subsets. Both TRBC1 and TRBC2 were covered by a beta constant-region primer of two equimolar oligonucleotides. MiXCR, applied by TCRdb to the UMI-ligation and nested PCR reads, yields one record per CDR3 protein. Of some 36,000 distinct CDR3 sequences in the sample, about an eighth were seen once. The origin of this receptor is a human donor in good health. Specimen: effector memory CD4+ T cells from blood. Subset described: effector memory, CD45RA- CD27-.

The CDR3 sequence: CASSPQPIPGQGLNGYTF. In DNA, the CDR3 is TGTGCCAGCAGCCCCCAACCGATACCGGGACAGGGCCTGAATGGCTACACCTTC. V gene TRBV7-3 combines with J gene TRBJ1-2; the match to TRBD1 covers 9 bases. This CDR3 has 18 amino acids. CDR1 and CDR2 from the germline V gene are SGHTA and FQGTGA. After removal of 5 bases from V and 6 bases from J, the junction contained 19 bases not matched to a gene.